The text below deals with one T cell receptor beta chain. Its antigen is as yet unknown. Investigators merged groups given second doses at roughly 4 or roughly 12 weeks. These data belong to a study of T cell responses to AZD1222 COVID-19 vaccine. Repertoires were generated with immunoSEQ multiplex PCR, while TCRdb's copy carries only in-frame clones and drops some. Here the sample spans under 200,000 clones, 88% being singletons. Germline values: CDR1 SGDLS, CDR2 YYNGEE. This CDR3 contains 14 residues. Trimming left V 0 bases short and J 6 bases short, with 10 bases between. The study's findings and limits: Reportedly, close to half of spike-specific TCRs are directed against unmutated variant regions. Receipt of two AZD1222 doses was followed by a rise in Spike-specific TCR breadth and depth. Clonal diversity was possibly underestimated; the donors were predominantly white British and more often female.

The material was peripheral blood, obtained 28 days after the second AZD1222 dose. The genes are TRBV9 and TRBJ2-1, with D perhaps being TRBD1 or TRBD2 (5 bases each). This clonotype was sampled from an adult who received the AZD1222 COVID-19 vaccine. In DNA form, the CDR3 reads TGTGCCAGCAGCGTAGAAGGGGAGTTCAATGAGCAGTTCTTC. Encoded protein: CASSVEGEFNEQFF. The entire variable domain, with the rest obtained from reference TRBV9 and TRBJ2-1, is as follows: DSGVTQTPKHLITATGQRVTLRCSPRSGDLSVYWYQQSLDQGLQFLIQYYNGEERAKGNILERFSAQQFPDLHSELNLSSLELGDSALYFCASSVEGEFNEQFFGPGTRLTVL.